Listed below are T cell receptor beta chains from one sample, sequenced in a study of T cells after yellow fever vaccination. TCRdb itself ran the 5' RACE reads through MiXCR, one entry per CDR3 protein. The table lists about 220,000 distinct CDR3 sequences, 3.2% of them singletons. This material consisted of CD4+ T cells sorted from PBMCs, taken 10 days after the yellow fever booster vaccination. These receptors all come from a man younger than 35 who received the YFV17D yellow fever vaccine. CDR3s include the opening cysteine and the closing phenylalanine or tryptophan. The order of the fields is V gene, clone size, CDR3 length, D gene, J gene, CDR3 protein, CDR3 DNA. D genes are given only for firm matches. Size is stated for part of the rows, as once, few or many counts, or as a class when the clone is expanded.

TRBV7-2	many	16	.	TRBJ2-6	CASSPDTGAGANVLTF	TGTGCCAGCAGCCCGGACACAGGTGCTGGGGCCAACGTCCTGACTTTC
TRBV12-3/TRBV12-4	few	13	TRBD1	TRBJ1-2	CASSPRQGSGYTF	TGTGCCAGCAGTCCCCGACAGGGGAGCGGCTACACCTTC
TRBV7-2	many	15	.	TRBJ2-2	CASSRKGGGTGELFF	TGTGCCAGCAGCCGAAAGGGGGGAGGTACCGGGGAGCTGTTTTTT
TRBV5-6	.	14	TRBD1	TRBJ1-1	CASTGGPTNTEAFF	TGTGCCAGTACAGGGGGCCCAACGAACACTGAAGCTTTCTTT
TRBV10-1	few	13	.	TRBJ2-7	CASSEGVGYEQYF	TGCGCCAGCAGTGAGGGGGTGGGATACGAGCAGTACTTC
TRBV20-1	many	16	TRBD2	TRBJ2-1	CSAPGGTSASYNEQFF	TGCAGTGCTCCTGGCGGGACTAGCGCCTCATACAATGAGCAGTTCTTC
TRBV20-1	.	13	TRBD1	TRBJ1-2	CSASLTGIYGYTF	TGCAGTGCTAGCCTGACAGGGATCTATGGCTACACCTTC
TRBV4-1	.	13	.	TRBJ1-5	CASSQDRGGPQHF	TGCGCCAGCAGCCAAGATCGGGGAGGGCCCCAGCATTTT
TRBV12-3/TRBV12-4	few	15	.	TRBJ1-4	CASSSMGEGDEKLFF	TGTGCCAGCAGCTCAATGGGGGAGGGGGATGAAAAACTGTTTTTT
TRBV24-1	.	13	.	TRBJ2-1	CATSGPTWDEQFF	TGTGCCACCAGTGGCCCCACATGGGATGAGCAGTTCTTC
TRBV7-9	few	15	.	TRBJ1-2	CASSVPAGDNYGYTF	TGTGCCAGCAGCGTTCCCGCAGGCGATAACTATGGCTACACCTTC
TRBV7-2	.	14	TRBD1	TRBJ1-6	CASRQGARNSPLHF	TGTGCCAGCAGACAGGGGGCGCGGAATTCACCCCTCCACTTT
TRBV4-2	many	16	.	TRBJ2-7	CASSPGAGRSSYEQYF	TGTGCCAGCAGCCCCGGTGCGGGACGGTCCTCCTACGAGCAGTACTTC
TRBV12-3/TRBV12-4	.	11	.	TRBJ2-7	CASGRLYEQYF	TGTGCCAGCGGCAGGTTGTACGAGCAGTACTTC
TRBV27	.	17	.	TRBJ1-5	CATSTLGNRVGWQPQHF	TGTGCCACCTCAACTCTGGGGAACAGGGTGGGGTGGCAGCCCCAGCATTTT
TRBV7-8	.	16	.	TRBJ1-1	CASSYYLSQGNTEAFF	TGTGCCAGCAGCTATTATCTGAGTCAAGGAAACACTGAAGCTTTCTTT
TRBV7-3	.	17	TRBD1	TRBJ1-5	CASSTGTGVIANQPQHF	TGTGCCAGCAGCACCGGGACAGGGGTGATTGCCAATCAGCCCCAGCATTTT
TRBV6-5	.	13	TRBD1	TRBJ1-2	CASRGQGAGGYTF	TGTGCCAGCAGAGGACAGGGGGCCGGTGGCTACACCTTC
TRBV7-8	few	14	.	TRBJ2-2	CASSLRRGTGELFF	TGTGCCAGCAGCTTACGACGGGGCACCGGGGAGCTGTTTTTT
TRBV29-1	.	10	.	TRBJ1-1	CSEGGTEAFF	TGCAGCGAGGGAGGCACTGAAGCTTTCTTT
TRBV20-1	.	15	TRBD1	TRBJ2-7	CSATPGQTNSYEQYF	TGCAGTGCTACTCCGGGACAGACGAACTCCTACGAGCAGTACTTC
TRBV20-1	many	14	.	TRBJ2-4	CSASEGWAKNIQYF	TGCAGTGCTAGCGAGGGATGGGCCAAAAACATTCAGTACTTC
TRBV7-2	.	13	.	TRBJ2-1	CASNNWNGLEQFF	TGTGCCAGCAACAACTGGAATGGCCTGGAGCAGTTCTTC
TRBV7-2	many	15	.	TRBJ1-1	CASSALGATNTEAFF	TGTGCCAGCAGCGCCCTCGGGGCGACGAACACTGAAGCTTTCTTT
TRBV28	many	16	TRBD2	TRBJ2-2	CASSQTSAEGTGELFF	TGTGCCAGCAGCCAAACTAGCGCCGAAGGCACCGGGGAGCTGTTTTTT
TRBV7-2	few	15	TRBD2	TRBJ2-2	CASSPTGGSAGELFF	TGTGCCAGCAGCCCAACGGGGGGAAGCGCCGGGGAGCTGTTTTTT
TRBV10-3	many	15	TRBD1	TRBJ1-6	CAIAGGTGRHSPLHF	TGTGCCATCGCGGGGGGGACAGGGAGGCATTCACCCCTCCACTTT
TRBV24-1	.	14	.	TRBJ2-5	CATSGQGPQETQYF	TGTGCCACCAGTGGCCAGGGTCCCCAAGAGACCCAGTACTTC
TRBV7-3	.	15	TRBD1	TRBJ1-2	CASSSTGTGGVGYTF	TGTGCCAGCAGCTCAACCGGGACAGGGGGTGTTGGCTACACCTTC
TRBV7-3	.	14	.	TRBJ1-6	CASRAGGEESPLHF	TGTGCCAGCAGGGCGGGGGGGGAAGAATCACCCCTCCACTTT
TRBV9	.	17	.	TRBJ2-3	CASSVDGRSGSTDTQYF	TGTGCCAGCAGCGTAGACGGTAGGAGCGGGAGCACAGATACGCAGTATTTT
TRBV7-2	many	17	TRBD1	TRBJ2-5	CASSQRRATGVGETQYF	TGTGCCAGCAGCCAACGGCGGGCGACAGGGGTTGGGGAGACCCAGTACTTC
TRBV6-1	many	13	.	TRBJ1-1	CASSDRVYTEAFF	TGTGCCAGCAGTGACAGGGTCTACACTGAAGCTTTCTTT
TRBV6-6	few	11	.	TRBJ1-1	CASSYVAEAFF	TGTGCCAGCAGTTACGTCGCTGAAGCTTTCTTT
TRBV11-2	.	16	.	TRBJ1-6	CASSSPGGRQNSPLHF	TGTGCCAGCAGCTCCCCCGGGGGGAGACAAAATTCACCCCTCCACTTT
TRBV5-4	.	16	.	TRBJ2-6	CASSLEGVDGANVLTF	TGTGCCAGCAGCTTGGAGGGGGTTGATGGGGCCAACGTCCTGACTTTC
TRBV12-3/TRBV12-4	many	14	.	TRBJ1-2	CASSLRVGMNGYTF	TGTGCCAGCAGTCTCCGGGTCGGGATGAATGGCTACACCTTC
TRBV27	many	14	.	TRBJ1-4	CASSFGGQPEKLFF	TGTGCCAGCAGTTTCGGGGGGCAGCCTGAAAAACTGTTTTTT
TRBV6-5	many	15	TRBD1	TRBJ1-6	CASSYMTGVGSPLHF	TGTGCCAGCAGTTACATGACAGGGGTCGGGTCACCCCTCCACTTT
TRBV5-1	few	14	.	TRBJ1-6	CASRLSTGDSPLHF	TGCGCCAGCAGATTGTCCACCGGGGATTCACCCCTCCACTTT
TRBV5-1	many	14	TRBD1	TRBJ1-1	CASSLTGVDTEAFF	TGCGCCAGCAGCCTTACAGGGGTGGACACTGAAGCTTTCTTT
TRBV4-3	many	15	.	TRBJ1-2	CASSQGGAEIGGYTF	TGCGCCAGCAGCCAAGGGGGTGCGGAAATAGGGGGCTACACCTTC
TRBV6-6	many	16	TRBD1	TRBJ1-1	CASSEVTGGLNTEAFF	TGTGCCAGCAGTGAAGTAACAGGGGGCTTGAACACTGAAGCTTTCTTT
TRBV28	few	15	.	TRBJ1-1	CASNRGSGGSTEAFF	TGTGCCAGCAACCGTGGAAGCGGGGGGAGCACTGAAGCTTTCTTT
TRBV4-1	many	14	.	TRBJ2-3	CASSQDPVTDTQYF	TGCGCCAGCAGCCAAGATCCCGTCACAGATACGCAGTATTTT
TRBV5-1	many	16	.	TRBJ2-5	CASSFTSDVGGETQYF	TGCGCCAGCAGCTTCACTTCAGACGTTGGAGGGGAGACCCAGTACTTC
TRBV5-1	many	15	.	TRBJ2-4	CASSFPVPGVNIQYF	TGCGCCAGCAGCTTTCCGGTGCCCGGGGTGAACATTCAGTACTTC
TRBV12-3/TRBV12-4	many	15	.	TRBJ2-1	CASTPQAVTYNEQFF	TGTGCCAGCACCCCTCAGGCGGTAACCTACAATGAGCAGTTCTTC
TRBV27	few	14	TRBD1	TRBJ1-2	CASSDSQGARGYTF	TGTGCCAGCAGTGACTCACAGGGGGCCCGAGGCTACACCTTC
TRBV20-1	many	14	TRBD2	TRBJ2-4	CSASGGAGKNIQYF	TGCAGTGCTAGCGGGGGGGCTGGCAAAAACATTCAGTACTTC